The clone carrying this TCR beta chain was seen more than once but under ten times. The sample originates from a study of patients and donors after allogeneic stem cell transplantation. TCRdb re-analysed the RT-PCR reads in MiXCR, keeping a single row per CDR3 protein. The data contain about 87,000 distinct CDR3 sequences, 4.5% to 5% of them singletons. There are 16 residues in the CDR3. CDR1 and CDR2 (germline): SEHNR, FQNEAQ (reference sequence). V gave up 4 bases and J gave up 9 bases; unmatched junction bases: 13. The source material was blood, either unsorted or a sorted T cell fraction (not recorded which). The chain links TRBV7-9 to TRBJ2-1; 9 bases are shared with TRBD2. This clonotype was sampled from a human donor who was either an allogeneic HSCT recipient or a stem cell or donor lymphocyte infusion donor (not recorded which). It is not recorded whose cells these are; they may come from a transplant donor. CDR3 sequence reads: CASSSPGLARRAEQFF. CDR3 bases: TGTGCCAGCAGCTCCCCCGGACTAGCGAGACGGGCTGAGCAGTTCTTC. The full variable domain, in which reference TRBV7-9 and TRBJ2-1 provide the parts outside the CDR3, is DTGVSQNPRHKITKRGQNVTFRCDPISEHNRLYWYRQTLGQGPEFLTYFQNEAQLEKSRLLSDRFSAERPKGSFSTLEIQRTEQGDSAMYLCASSSPGLARRAEQFFGPGTRLTVL.